These T cell receptor beta chains were read from a single sample in a study of molecular identifiers for immune sequencing clone quantification. Each CDR3 protein is one row after TCRdb ran MiXCR on the PCR reads. The repertoire has about 320,000 distinct CDR3 sequences, about 20% of them found once; the top ten carry roughly 0.86%. Material: naive CD8+ T cells from blood, with Jurkat cell RNA spiked in. The receptors were sampled from a human donor in good health. Some libraries in this study had Jurkat cell RNA spiked in. The CDR3 runs from the conserved cysteine through the conserved F or W. The D gene is left open where the match is weak. The size entry is marked missing in some rows and otherwise reads once, few, many or a size class.

CDR3 protein	CDR3 DNA	D gene	clone size	J gene	V gene
CASSPKTGAMNTEASF	TGTGCCAGCAGCCCTAAAACGGGAGCGATGAACACTGAAGCCTCCTTT	NA	NA	TRBJ1-1	TRBV7-9
CASSDDRDSGNTIYF	TGCGCCAGCAGTGACGACAGGGACTCTGGAAACACCATATATTTT	TRBD1	few	TRBJ1-3	TRBV10-1
CSARPTGRAFSYEQYF	TGCAGTGCTAGACCCACAGGACGCGCTTTCTCCTACGAGCAGTACTTC	NA	many	TRBJ2-7	TRBV20-1
CASTEGGSQHF	TGTGCCAGTACCGAAGGGGGGTCCCAGCATTTT	NA	many	TRBJ1-5	TRBV19
CASSPDLGTEEETQFF	TGTGCCAGCAGCCCCGATCTCGGGACAGAAGAAGAGACCCAGTTCTTC	TRBD1	NA	TRBJ2-1	TRBV27
CASSYSSMGYEQYF	TGTGCCAGCAGTTACTCCAGTATGGGATACGAGCAGTACTTC	NA	many	TRBJ2-7	TRBV6-5
CSARQGPREETQYF	TGCAGTGCCAGACAGGGGCCACGGGAAGAGACCCAGTACTTC	TRBD1	NA	TRBJ2-5	TRBV20-1
CASSPLRPINQETQYF	TGTGCCAGCAGCCCACTTAGGCCCATCAACCAAGAGACCCAGTACTTC	NA	many	TRBJ2-5	TRBV27
CASSGGQVLGYGYTF	TGTGCCAGCAGCGGAGGACAGGTCTTGGGCTATGGCTACACCTTC	TRBD1	few	TRBJ1-2	TRBV3-1
CASSLGPGAGTSGANVLTF	TGCGCCAGCAGCTTGGGTCCTGGCGCAGGGACCTCTGGGGCCAACGTCCTGACTTTC	NA	many	TRBJ2-6	TRBV5-1
CASSQGQGDGYTF	TGTGCCAGCAGCCAAGGACAGGGCGATGGCTACACCTTC	TRBD1	many	TRBJ1-2	TRBV4-2
CASSPWTGYYEQYF	TGCGCCAGCAGCCCGTGGACAGGGTACTACGAGCAGTACTTC	TRBD1	many	TRBJ2-7	TRBV4-3
CASSPGFTDTQYF	TGTGCCAGCAGCCCTGGCTTTACAGATACGCAGTATTTT	NA	NA	TRBJ2-3	TRBV7-7
CASSSLDENGYTF	TGTGCCAGCAGCTCACTAGACGAAAATGGCTACACCTTC	NA	many	TRBJ1-2	TRBV7-9
CASSLDQTSGGNIQYF	TGTGCCAGCAGCTTAGATCAAACTAGCGGGGGAAACATTCAGTACTTC	TRBD2	NA	TRBJ2-4	TRBV11-2
CASSPILAGEPDTQYF	TGTGCCAGCAGCCCCATACTAGCGGGAGAGCCAGATACGCAGTATTTT	TRBD2	many	TRBJ2-3	TRBV7-3
CASSLQGAPSEQYF	TGTGCCAGCAGTTTACAGGGGGCGCCGAGCGAGCAGTACTTC	TRBD1	few	TRBJ2-7	TRBV27
CASSAGQTGDTQYF	TGTGCCAGCAGCGCCGGACAGACTGGTGATACGCAGTATTTT	NA	many	TRBJ2-3	TRBV9
CASSLTPNQPQHF	TGTGCCAGCAGCTTGACCCCCAATCAGCCCCAGCATTTT	NA	many	TRBJ1-5	TRBV5-6
CASSPMAAGGRAMNTEAFF	TGTGCCAGCAGCCCTATGGCGGCAGGGGGCCGCGCCATGAACACTGAAGCTTTCTTT	TRBD1	many	TRBJ1-1	TRBV3-1
CASVEGFTEAFF	TGTGCCAGCGTCGAGGGGTTCACTGAAGCTTTCTTT	NA	many	TRBJ1-1	TRBV7-9
CASSPYREQNPSQETQYF	TGTGCCAGCAGCCCATACCGGGAACAAAACCCGAGTCAAGAGACCCAGTACTTC	NA	many	TRBJ2-5	TRBV7-3
CASKGTGSSTDTQYF	TGTGCCAGCAAAGGGACAGGGAGTAGCACAGATACGCAGTATTTT	TRBD1	many	TRBJ2-3	TRBV28
CAISESDRTYEQYF	TGTGCCATCAGTGAGTCTGACAGGACCTACGAGCAGTACTTC	NA	many	TRBJ2-7	TRBV10-3
CASSRDSDLYNEQFF	TGTGCCAGCAGTCGCGACAGTGACCTCTACAATGAGCAGTTCTTC	NA	many	TRBJ2-1	TRBV12-3/TRBV12-4
CASSLLFRAPVEQYF	TGTGCCAGCAGTCTCCTTTTCAGGGCCCCCGTGGAGCAGTACTTC	NA	few	TRBJ2-7	TRBV28
CASSLSGAQPQHF	TGTGCCAGCAGCTTATCAGGTGCTCAGCCCCAGCATTTT	NA	many	TRBJ1-5	TRBV5-6
CASSTTWDRTSYEQYF	TGTGCCAGTAGTACAACCTGGGACAGGACCTCCTACGAGCAGTACTTC	TRBD1	NA	TRBJ2-7	TRBV19
CASSYHVGDAYEQYF	TGTGCCAGCAGTTACCACGTAGGGGACGCCTACGAGCAGTACTTC	NA	many	TRBJ2-7	TRBV6-2/TRBV6-3
CASKDSSYEQYF	TGTGCCAGCAAAGACAGCTCCTACGAGCAGTACTTC	NA	NA	TRBJ2-7	TRBV2